This T cell receptor beta chain is from a study of T-cell reconstitution after alpha-beta-depleted transplantation in children. The TCRbeta library was prepared with unique molecular identifiers. In TCRdb, the PCR reads were re-called with MiXCR into one record per CDR3 protein. The top ten clones hold about 4.2% of a sample with about 610,000 distinct CDR3 sequences, under 12% of them seen once. This clonotype was seen ten or more times. V trimming: 7 bases; J trimming: 8 bases; junction bases outside the gene matches: 7. The germline gives CDR1 SQVTM, CDR2 ANQGSEA. This CDR3 is 12 amino acids long. Sequenced material: PBMCs from the stem cell graft donor, taken from the stem cell graft. This TCR came from a human donor who donated a stem cell graft to a child with acute myeloid leukemia. The V and J genes are TRBV29-1 and TRBJ2-4, with TRBD1 matching 8 bases. The CDR3 DNA reads TGCAGCGCTCAGGGGGCGTCGGACATTCAGTACTTC. Residues: CSAQGASDIQYF.